The 18 T cell receptor beta chains below come from one sample, sequenced in a study of CD8 T cells in Susac syndrome. Reverse transcription of about 0.45 to 1 ug RNA used random hexamers. TCRdb reanalysed the immunoSEQ multiplex PCR reads using MiXCR and keeps one entry per CDR3 protein. The sample contains some 180,000 distinct CDR3 sequences, 90% to 95% of which appear only once. Sequenced: CD4+ T cells from PBMCs. The source is a human donor with Susac syndrome.

V gene TRBV18 combines with J gene TRBJ2-1; D not certain. Germline CDR1 and CDR2: KGHSH and LQKENI. V lost 5 bases, J lost 7 bases, and 9 bases lay in between. The CDR3 sequence is 12 residues long. The CDR3 here is CASSAVGNEQFF. As DNA, the CDR3 is TGTGCCAGCTCAGCCGTCGGAAATGAGCAGTTCTTC.

The V call is TRBV11-2, the J call TRBJ1-6, with TRBD1 identical over 7 bases. This CDR3 is built from 17 residues. Germline V gene data show CDR1 as SGHAT and CDR2 as FQNNGV. With 4 bases clipped from V and 3 bases from J, the junction kept 9 bases outside the gene matches. Written as DNA, the CDR3 is TGTGCCAGCAGCTCGCCCCGGGACAGTTACTATAATTCACCCCTCCACTTT. Translation gives CASSSPRDSYYNSPLHF.

The V gene is TRBV27, the J gene TRBJ2-7; D may be TRBD1 or TRBD2 (5 bases each). The CDR3 runs to 16 residues. Trimming pared 6 bases from V and 2 bases from J, leaving 20 bases between. Germline V gives CDR1 MNHEY, CDR2 SMNVEV (reference sequence). CDR3 loop: CASRAGGSRVPYEQYF. CDR3 nucleotide sequence: TGTGCCAGCAGGGCTGGGGGATCACGGGTTCCCTACGAGCAGTACTTC.

The chain links TRBV7-8 to TRBJ2-7, with TRBD1 as a possible D gene (6 bases). The CDR3 has 12 amino acids. CDR1 and CDR2 (germline): SGHVS, FQNEAQ. Trimming pared 5 bases from V and 6 bases from J, leaving 11 bases between. CDR3 in amino acids: CASSDLRGEQYF. The CDR3 nucleotides read TGTGCCAGCAGCGATCTCAGGGGCGAGCAGTACTTC.

This clonotype was detected a few times. This chain joins TRBV19 and TRBJ1-1; 7 bases line up with TRBD1. The CDR3 covers 13 residues. Losses at the gene ends were 4 bases for V and 4 bases for J; bases not matched to a gene: 3. Germline loops: CDR1 LNHDA, CDR2 SQIVND (reference sequence). CDR3 nucleotide sequence: TGTGCCAGTAGTACTTCAGGGGGCACTGAAGCTTTCTTT. Translation: CASSTSGGTEAFF.

The gene calls are TRBV29-1 and TRBJ1-1; D is unclear. V was trimmed by 3 bases and J by 0 bases, leaving 8 bases between them. This CDR3 comprises 13 residues. Germline CDR1 and CDR2: SQVTM and ANQGSEA. The CDR3 DNA sequence: TGCAGCGTTGAGATCAGCCTGAACACTGAAGCTTTCTTT. Translated: CSVEISLNTEAFF.

The rearrangement uses TRBV18 and TRBJ2-7; 9 bases are a match to TRBD2. This CDR3 has 14 amino acids. Germline lookup yields CDR1 KGHSH and CDR2 LQKENI. Trimming removed 6 bases from V and 6 bases from J; junction bases left unmatched: 9. In nucleotides, the CDR3 is TGTGCCAGCTCTCACGATAGCGGGAGCGGCGAGCAGTACTTC. This encodes CASSHDSGSGEQYF.

V and J are TRBV20-1 and TRBJ1-1; D is perhaps TRBD1 (5 bases). This CDR3 has 13 residues. Germline V CDR1 and CDR2: DFQATT, SNEGSKA (reference sequence). Trimming shortened V by 4 bases and J by 4 bases, and 13 bases separated the two germline ends. The CDR3: CSATDARGTEAFF. The CDR3 DNA sequence: TGCAGTGCTACGGACGCTAGGGGCACTGAAGCTTTCTTT.

The chain joins TRBV5-6 to TRBJ1-1, with TRBD1 identical over 8 bases. CDR1 is SGHDT and CDR2 is YYEEEE in the germline V gene. The CDR3 sequence is 15 residues long. V shed 4 bases and J 0 bases; nucleotides not matched to a gene: 5. CDR3 residues: CASSRGQGLNTEAFF. The DNA for the CDR3 is TGTGCCAGCAGCCGCGGACAGGGTTTGAACACTGAAGCTTTCTTT.

The chain links TRBV7-2 to TRBJ2-1; D is unclear. V gave up 1 base and J gave up 9 bases, with 13 bases separating them. Per the germline V gene, CDR1 is SGHTA and CDR2 is FQGNSA. The CDR3 is 14 amino acids. CDR3 in amino acids: CASSLGGKVSEQFF. The CDR3 nucleotides are TGTGCCAGCAGCTTAGGTGGAAAAGTCAGTGAGCAGTTCTTC.

V and J are TRBV9 and TRBJ2-5, with D uncertain. CDR3 size: 11 residues. The ends were cut back, 7 bases at V and 4 bases at J, with 8 bases in the middle. The V gene's germline CDR1 is SGDLS and CDR2 YYNGEE. The CDR3 region has the DNA TGTGCCAGCGGCCAAACAGAGACCCAGTACTTC. Its translation is CASGQTETQYF.

The genes are TRBV18 and TRBJ2-7; D perhaps matches TRBD1 (5 bases). This CDR3 comprises 15 residues. Germline V CDR1 and CDR2: KGHSH, LQKENI. The germline V and J ends were trimmed by 4 bases and 0 bases, with 13 bases remaining between them. For the CDR3, the DNA is TGTGCCAGCTCACTTGGTCCAGGGCCCTCCTACGAGCAGTACTTC. Protein: CASSLGPGPSYEQYF.

The J gene is TRBJ1-5, the V gene TRBV29-1; TRBD1 matches at 9 bases. Germline-derived CDR1 and CDR2 are SQVTM and ANQGSEA. The junction had 4 bases not matched to a gene; V was cut back by 6 bases and J by 1 base. This CDR3 comprises 14 residues. The DNA of the CDR3 is TGCAGCGTCCGACAGGGGGGAAGCAATCAGCCCCAGCATTTT. Protein product: CSVRQGGSNQPQHF.

The genes are TRBV12-3 or TRBV12-4 and TRBJ1-6; D is uncertain. V gave up 2 bases and J gave up 13 bases, with 12 bases separating them. The CDR3 has 13 residues. The CDR3 is CASSLMQESPLHF. CDR3 nucleotides: TGTGCCAGCAGTTTAATGCAGGAGAGCCCCCTCCACTTT.

The chain carries TRBV20-1 and TRBJ2-5, with 7 nucleotides matching TRBD1. The CDR3 contains 14 residues. V shed 6 bases and J 4 bases; nucleotides not matched to a gene: 11. Germline V lookup: CDR1 DFQATT, CDR2 SNEGSKA (reference sequence). CDR3 amino acids: CSASLETGIETQYF. CDR3 in DNA: TGCAGTGCCAGCTTGGAGACAGGGATAGAGACCCAGTACTTC.

Concerning this clonotype itself: It is unclear where the CDR3 begins or ends on the DNA, so no DNA is shown, and the CDR3 is as TCRdb lists it. This chain joins TRBV7-8 and TRBJ2-2. The germline V gene encodes CDR1 SGHVS and CDR2 FQNEAQ. The CDR3 is 13 amino acids in total, end residues counted. The CDR3 sequence: CASSSSNTGELFF.

V is TRBV5-6 and J is TRBJ1-3, with unresolved D. This CDR3 is 13 amino acids long. Trimming pared 0 bases from V and 4 bases from J, leaving 5 bases between. Germline-derived CDR1 and CDR2 are SGHDT and YYEEEE. The DNA for the CDR3 is TGTGCCAGCAGCTTGGTTCGAGGAAACACCATATATTTT. Its protein is CASSLVRGNTIYF. The complete variable domain, with remaining parts taken from reference TRBV5-6 and TRBJ1-3, reads DAGVTQSPTHLIKTRGQQVTLRCSPKSGHDTVSWYQQALGQGPQFIFQYYEEEERQRGNFPDRFSGHQFPNYSSELNVNALLLGDSALYLCASSLVRGNTIYFGEGSWLTVV.

This clonotype showed up just a few times. The J gene is TRBJ2-3, the V gene TRBV28; D is possibly TRBD1 (5 bases). The CDR3 totals 13 residues. Germline V gene lookup returns CDR1 MDHEN and CDR2 SYDVKM. Trimming pared 2 bases from V and 6 bases from J, leaving 9 bases between. CDR3 sequence: CASSLQGADTQYF. Here the CDR3 DNA reads TGTGCCAGCAGTTTACAGGGCGCCGATACGCAGTATTTT.